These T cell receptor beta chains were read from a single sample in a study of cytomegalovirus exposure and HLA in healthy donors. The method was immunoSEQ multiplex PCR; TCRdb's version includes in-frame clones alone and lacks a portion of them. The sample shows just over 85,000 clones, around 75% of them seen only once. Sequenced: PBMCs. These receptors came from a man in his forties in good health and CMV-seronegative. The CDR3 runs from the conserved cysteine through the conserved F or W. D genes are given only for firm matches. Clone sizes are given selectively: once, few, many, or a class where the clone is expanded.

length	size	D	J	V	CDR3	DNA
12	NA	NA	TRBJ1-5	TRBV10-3	CAIGDSNQPQHF	TGTGCCATAGGGGATAGCAATCAGCCCCAGCATTTT
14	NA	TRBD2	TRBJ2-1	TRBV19	CASSIAGGLNEQFF	TGTGCCAGTAGTATTGCGGGGGGGCTTAATGAGCAGTTCTTC
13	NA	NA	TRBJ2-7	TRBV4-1	CASSHSGAYEQYF	TGCGCCAGCAGCCACTCCGGGGCCTACGAGCAGTACTTC
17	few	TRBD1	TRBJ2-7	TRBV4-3	CASSQDRWGQGSYEQYF	TGCGCCAGCAGCCAAGACCGATGGGGACAGGGTTCCTACGAGCAGTACTTC
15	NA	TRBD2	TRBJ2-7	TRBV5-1	CASSLGAGGADEQYF	TGCGCCAGCAGCTTGGGTGCGGGGGGCGCGGACGAGCAGTACTTC
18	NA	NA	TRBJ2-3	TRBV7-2	CASSLVTAGAPLGSTQYF	TGTGCCAGCAGCTTAGTAACGGCGGGGGCCCCGCTAGGTAGTACGCAGTATTTT
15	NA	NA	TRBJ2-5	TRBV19	CASSIKQGFQETQYF	TGTGCCAGTAGTATAAAACAGGGCTTCCAAGAGACCCAGTACTTC
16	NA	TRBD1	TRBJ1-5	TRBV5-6	CASSLRLMGQGIFQHF	TGTGCCAGCAGCTTGAGATTAATGGGACAGGGAATATTCCAGCATTTT
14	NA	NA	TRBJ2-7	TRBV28	CASSTVQGARPVYF	TGTGCCAGCAGTACTGTTCAGGGCGCCAGGCCTGTGTACTTC
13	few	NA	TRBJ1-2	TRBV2	CASSEIGTHSLTF	TGTGCCAGCAGTGAAATCGGGACTCACTCCCTCACCTTC
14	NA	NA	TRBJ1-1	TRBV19	CATIKQGPHTEAFF	TGTGCCACTATTAAACAGGGCCCCCACACTGAAGCTTTCTTT
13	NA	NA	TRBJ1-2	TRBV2	CASSRDRSYGYTF	TGTGCCAGCAGCCGAGACAGGAGCTATGGCTACACCTTC
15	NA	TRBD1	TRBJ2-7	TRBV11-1	CASSSFLDRGLEQYF	TGTGCCAGCAGCTCCTTCTTGGACAGGGGGCTCGAGCAGTACTTC
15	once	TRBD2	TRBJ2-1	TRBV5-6	CASSLAGGLYNEQFF	TGTGCCAGCAGCTTAGCGGGGGGGCTGTACAATGAGCAGTTCTTC
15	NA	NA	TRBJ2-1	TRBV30	CAWSVLEGSLNEQFF	TGTGCCTGGAGTGTACTGGAGGGTTCTCTAAATGAGCAGTTCTTC
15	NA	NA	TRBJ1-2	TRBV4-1	CASSQIGGELYGYTF	TGCGCCAGCAGCCAGATTGGGGGGGAGCTCTATGGCTACACCTTC
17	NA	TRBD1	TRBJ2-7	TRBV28	CASSSQRAGQGLQAQYF	TGTGCCAGCAGCTCCCAAAGAGCGGGACAGGGATTACAGGCCCAGTACTTC
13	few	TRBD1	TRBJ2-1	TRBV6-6	CASSRTGNNEQFF	TGTGCCAGCAGTCGGACAGGGAATAATGAGCAGTTCTTC
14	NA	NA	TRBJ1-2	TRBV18	CASSPSGVRNGYTF	TGTGCCAGCTCACCGTCGGGGGTAAGGAATGGCTACACCTTC
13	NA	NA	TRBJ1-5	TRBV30	CAWSTGSNQPQHF	TGTGCCTGGAGTACGGGGAGCAATCAGCCCCAGCATTTT
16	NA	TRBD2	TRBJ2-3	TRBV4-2	CASSQVGAGGTDTQYF	TGTGCCAGCAGCCAAGTCGGAGCGGGGGGAACAGATACGCAGTATTTT
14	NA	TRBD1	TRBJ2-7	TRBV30	CAWSRTGNLDEQYF	TGTGCCTGGAGCCGGACAGGGAATTTGGACGAGCAGTACTTC
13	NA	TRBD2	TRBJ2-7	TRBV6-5	CASRGRGAYEQYF	TGTGCCAGCAGGGGACGGGGGGCCTACGAGCAGTACTTC
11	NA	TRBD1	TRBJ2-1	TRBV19	CAINRGNEQFF	TGTGCCATTAACAGGGGAAATGAGCAGTTCTTC
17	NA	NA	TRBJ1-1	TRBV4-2	CASSQDRDLLLGGEAFF	TGTGCCAGCAGCCAAGACCGGGACCTTCTGCTGGGGGGTGAAGCTTTCTTT
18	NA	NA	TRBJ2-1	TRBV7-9	CSSSSGGRRGGRFGEQFF	TGTTCCAGCAGCTCCGGAGGGCGTCGAGGCGGAAGATTCGGTGAGCAGTTCTTC
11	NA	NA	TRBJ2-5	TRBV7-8	CASSPRETQYF	TGTGCCAGCAGCCCGCGGGAGACCCAGTACTTC
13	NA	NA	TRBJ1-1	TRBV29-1	CSVEDQGNTEAFF	TGCAGCGTTGAAGATCAGGGGAACACTGAAGCTTTCTTT
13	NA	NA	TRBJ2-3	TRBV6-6	CASWAGFTDTQYF	TGTGCCAGCTGGGCAGGGTTCACAGATACGCAGTATTTT
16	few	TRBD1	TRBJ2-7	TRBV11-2	CASSWTGPALDYEQYF	TGTGCCAGCAGCTGGACAGGACCAGCCCTTGACTACGAGCAGTACTTC
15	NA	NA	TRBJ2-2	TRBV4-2	CASGFSGVPTGELFF	TGTGCCAGCGGTTTTTCGGGGGTTCCCACCGGGGAGCTGTTTTTT
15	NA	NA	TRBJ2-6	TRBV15	CATSSRGAGANVLTF	TGTGCCACCAGCAGCAGGGGAGCTGGGGCCAACGTCCTGACTTTC
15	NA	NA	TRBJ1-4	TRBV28	CASKSSGQLNEKLFF	TGTGCCAGCAAGAGTTCAGGACAACTTAATGAAAAACTGTTTTTT
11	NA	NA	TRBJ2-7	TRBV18	CASSHSYEQYF	TGTGCCAGCTCCCATTCCTACGAGCAGTACTTC
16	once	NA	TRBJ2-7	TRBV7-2	CASSLGMRGQPYEQYF	TGTGCCAGCAGCTTAGGGATGCGGGGTCAGCCCTACGAGCAGTACTTC
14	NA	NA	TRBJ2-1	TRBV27	CASSLSARGNEQFF	TGTGCCAGCAGTTTATCGGCAAGGGGAAATGAGCAGTTCTTC
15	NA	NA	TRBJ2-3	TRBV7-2	CASILGGVGTDTQYF	TGTGCCAGCATCCTGGGGGGAGTGGGCACAGATACGCAGTATTTT
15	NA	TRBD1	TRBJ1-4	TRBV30	CAWSDPGQRARKLFF	TGTGCCTGGAGTGATCCGGGACAGCGAGCTCGGAAACTGTTTTTT
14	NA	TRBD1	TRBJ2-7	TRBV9	CASSATGNSYEQYF	TGTGCCAGCAGCGCGACAGGGAACTCCTACGAGCAGTACTTC
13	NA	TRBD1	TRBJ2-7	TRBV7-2	CASSKQGAAEQYF	TGTGCCAGCAGCAAACAGGGGGCGGCTGAGCAGTACTTC
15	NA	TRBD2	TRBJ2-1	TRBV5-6	CASSFRSRGTVEQFF	TGTGCCAGCAGCTTCCGGTCGCGGGGGACGGTTGAGCAGTTCTTC
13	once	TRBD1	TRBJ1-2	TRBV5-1	CASSGTGVYGYTF	TGCGCCAGCAGCGGGACAGGGGTCTATGGCTACACCTTC
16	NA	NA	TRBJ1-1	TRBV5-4	CASSLESQGLNTEAFF	TGTGCCAGCAGCTTGGAGAGCCAGGGCCTGAACACTGAAGCTTTCTTT
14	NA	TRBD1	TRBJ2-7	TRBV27	CASSRGQFSYEQYF	TGTGCCAGCAGTCGGGGACAGTTCTCCTACGAGCAGTACTTC